The entry below gives a single T cell receptor (beta chain) sequence along with its context. TCRdb's table, derived via immunoSEQ multiplex PCR, lists solely in-frame clones and lacks some. This table has a few hundred thousand clones, around 88% appearing once. This specimen comes from a study of Ad26.COV2.S vaccination and SARS-CoV-2 variants. V dropped 4 bases and J dropped 11 bases, with 6 bases sitting between them. Germline CDR1 and CDR2: MRHNA and SNTAGT. The CDR3 is 10 residues long. Treatment in this sample: approximately 18 received Ad26.COV2.S at low or high dose, single or two shots; several received placebo; per-sample allocation not given. After the first vaccine or placebo injection, samples were drawn on day 63.

The gene calls are TRBV6-4 and TRBJ1-5; D gene ambiguous. The sequence came from a person aged 18-65 years who received the Ad26.COV2.S COVID-19 vaccine or a placebo. Sequenced material: peripheral blood, taken in a trial of Ad26.COV2.S vaccine versus placebo. The CDR3 DNA reads as TGTGCCAGCAGTGGGGTCACCCAGCATTTT. As protein: CASSGVTQHF.